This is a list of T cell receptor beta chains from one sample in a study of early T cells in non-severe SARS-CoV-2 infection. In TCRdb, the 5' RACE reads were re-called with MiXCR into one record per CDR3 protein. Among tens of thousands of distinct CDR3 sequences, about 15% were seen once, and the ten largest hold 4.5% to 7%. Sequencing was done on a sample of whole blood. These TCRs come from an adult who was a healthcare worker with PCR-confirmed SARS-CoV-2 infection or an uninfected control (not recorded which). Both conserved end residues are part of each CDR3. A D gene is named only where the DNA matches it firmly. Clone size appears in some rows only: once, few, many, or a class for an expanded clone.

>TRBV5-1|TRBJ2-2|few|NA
CASSLVPGSAGELFF
TGCGCCAGCAGCTTGGTGCCAGGGAGCGCCGGGGAGCTGTTTTTT
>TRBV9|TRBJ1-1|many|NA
CASSPKMFDTEAFF
TGTGCCAGCAGCCCGAAGATGTTCGACACTGAAGCTTTCTTT
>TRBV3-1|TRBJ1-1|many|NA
CATNQQGRTEAFF
TGTGCCACCAATCAACAGGGACGGACTGAAGCTTTCTTT
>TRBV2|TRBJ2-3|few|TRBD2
CASSPSGRERTQYF
TGTGCCAGCAGTCCTAGCGGGAGAGAGCGCACGCAGTATTTT
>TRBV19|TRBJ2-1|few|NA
CASGWGRDNEQFF
TGTGCCAGTGGCTGGGGCAGGGACAATGAGCAGTTCTTC
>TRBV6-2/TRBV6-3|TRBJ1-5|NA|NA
CATRGGNHQPQHF
TGTGCCACCCGGGGAGGGAACCATCAGCCCCAGCATTTT
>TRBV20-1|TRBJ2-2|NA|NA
CSATEPPAGELFF
TGCAGTGCCACCGAACCCCCCGCCGGGGAGCTGTTTTTT
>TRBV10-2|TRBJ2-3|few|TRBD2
CASSFGLAGGTDTQYF
TGCGCCAGCAGCTTCGGACTAGCGGGGGGCACAGATACGCAGTATTTT
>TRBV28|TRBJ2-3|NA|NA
CASALSTDTQYF
TGTGCCAGCGCCCTTAGCACAGATACGCAGTATTTT
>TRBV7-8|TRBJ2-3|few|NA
CASSPQRDLKKVTQYF
TGTGCCAGCAGCCCGCAACGGGACCTAAAGAAAGTTACGCAGTATTTT
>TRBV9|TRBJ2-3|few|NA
CASSPNSDTQYF
TGTGCCAGCAGCCCTAACTCGGATACGCAGTATTTT
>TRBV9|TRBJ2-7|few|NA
CASSPRQSSYEQYF
TGTGCCAGCAGCCCCCGACAGAGCTCCTACGAGCAGTACTTC
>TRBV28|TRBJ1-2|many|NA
CASSFGQGYGYTF
TGTGCCAGCAGTTTTGGGCAGGGGTATGGCTACACCTTC
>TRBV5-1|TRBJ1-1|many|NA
CASTQPDVGEAFF
TGCGCCAGCACCCAACCCGACGTAGGAGAAGCTTTCTTT
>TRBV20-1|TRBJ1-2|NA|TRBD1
CSAIIRDRTLYGYTF
TGCAGTGCTATCATCCGGGACAGGACCCTCTATGGCTACACCTTC
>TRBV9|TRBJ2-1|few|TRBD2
CASSVGGLAANEQFF
TGTGCCAGCAGCGTAGGTGGCCTAGCGGCCAATGAGCAGTTCTTC
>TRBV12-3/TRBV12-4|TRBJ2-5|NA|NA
CASSQQRETQYF
TGTGCCAGCAGCCAACAGCGGGAGACCCAGTACTTC
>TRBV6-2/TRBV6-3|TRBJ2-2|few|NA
CASSQGDPGELFF
TGTGCCAGCAGCCAGGGAGACCCCGGGGAGCTGTTTTTT
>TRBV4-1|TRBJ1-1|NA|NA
CASGRTENTEAFF
TGCGCCAGCGGAAGGACGGAGAACACTGAAGCTTTCTTT
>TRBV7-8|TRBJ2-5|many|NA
CASSPTGRRQETQYF
TGTGCCAGCAGCCCCACGGGGAGAAGGCAAGAGACCCAGTACTTC
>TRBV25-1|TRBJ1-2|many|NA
CASSVGRLIDGYTF
TGTGCCAGCAGTGTCGGCAGGCTGATAGATGGCTACACCTTC
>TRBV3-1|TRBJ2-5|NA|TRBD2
CASRYTSGGGETQYF
TGTGCCAGCAGGTATACTAGCGGCGGGGGCGAGACCCAGTACTTC
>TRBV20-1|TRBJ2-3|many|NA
CSAVSGTDTQYF
TGCAGTGCTGTGTCAGGCACAGATACGCAGTATTTT
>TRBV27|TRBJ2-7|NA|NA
CASSLSGTLTYEQYF
TGTGCCAGCAGTTTATCTGGGACCTTAACCTACGAGCAGTACTTC
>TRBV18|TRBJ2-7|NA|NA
CASSQAKPYEQYF
TGTGCCAGCTCACAAGCAAAACCCTACGAGCAGTACTTC
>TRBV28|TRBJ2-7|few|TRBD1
CASSLAGTGFIEQYF
TGTGCCAGCAGTTTGGCCGGGACAGGGTTCATCGAGCAGTACTTC
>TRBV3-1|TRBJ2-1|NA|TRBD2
CASSSQAGTGDEQFF
TGTGCCAGCAGCTCCCAAGCGGGGACTGGCGATGAGCAGTTCTTC
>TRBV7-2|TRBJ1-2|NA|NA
CASSPNAGKGYTF
TGTGCCAGCAGCCCAAACGCGGGGAAAGGCTACACCTTC
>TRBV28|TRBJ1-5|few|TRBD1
CASSFPPGQEYQPQHF
TGTGCCAGCAGTTTTCCTCCGGGACAGGAGTATCAGCCCCAGCATTTT
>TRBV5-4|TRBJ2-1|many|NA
CASSLKGRPSQGNEQFF
TGTGCCAGCAGCTTGAAGGGGAGGCCTTCTCAGGGCAATGAGCAGTTCTTC
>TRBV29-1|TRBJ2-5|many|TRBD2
CSPVGREWKTQYF
TGCAGCCCAGTGGGGCGGGAGTGGAAGACCCAGTACTTC
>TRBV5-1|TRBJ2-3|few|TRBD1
CASSFGTVPDTQYF
TGCGCCAGCAGCTTCGGGACAGTTCCAGATACGCAGTATTTT
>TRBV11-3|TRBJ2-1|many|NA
CASSLGVIDNEQFF
TGTGCCAGCAGCTTAGGGGTTATCGACAATGAGCAGTTCTTC
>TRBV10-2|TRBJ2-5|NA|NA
CASSGTLRETQYF
TGCGCCAGCAGTGGGACCCTGAGGGAGACCCAGTACTTC
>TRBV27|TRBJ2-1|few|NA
CANPDGVEGLIQFF
TGTGCCAACCCGGATGGGGTTGAGGGGCTAATCCAGTTCTTC